Below are 30 T cell receptor beta chains sequenced from a single sample in a study of cytomegalovirus exposure and HLA in healthy donors. The primer mix had 60 Vbeta and 13 Jbeta primers. Produced via immunoSEQ multiplex PCR; TCRdb's table is partial and in-frame only. This table holds 95,000 to 150,000 clones, 80% to 90% found once. The sample consisted of PBMCs. These receptors all come from a woman aged 30 to 39 in good health and CMV-seronegative.

The chain combines TRBV4-3 with TRBJ2-7; maybe TRBD2 (6 bases). Germline CDR1 is LGHNA and CDR2 is YSLEER. Trimming took 5 bases from V and 2 from J, leaving 10 bases between them. The CDR3 loop spans 13 amino acids. DNA for the CDR3: TGCGCCAGCAGCGAGGGACTTCCCTACGAGCAGTACTTC. It encodes CASSEGLPYEQYF.

This clone has only a few counts. CDR3 protein: CASSPGPNYGYTF. The CDR3 region has the DNA TGTGCCAGCAGCCCCGGTCCTAACTATGGCTACACCTTC. The chain joins TRBV27 to TRBJ1-2; D not certain. The CDR3 has 13 amino acids. Germline CDR1 MNHEY, CDR2 SMNVEV (reference sequence). V lost 6 bases, J lost 0 bases, and 8 bases lay in between.

In this sample, this clone turned up a few times. The chain couples TRBV5-6 to TRBJ1-4; 7 positions agree with TRBD1. Germline V CDR1 and CDR2: SGHDT, YYEEEE. The CDR3 covers 15 residues. V trimming: 1 base; J trimming: 7 bases; junction bases outside the gene matches: 7. The CDR3 nucleotides are TGTGCCAGCAGCTTGCGGGCAGGGGGAGGTGAAAAACTGTTTTTT. It encodes CASSLRAGGGEKLFF.

As regards this clone: This same CDR3 is encoded by further DNA sequences in the sample. The genes are TRBV18 and TRBJ2-3, with D possibly being TRBD1 (6 bases). Trimming left V 2 bases short and J 0 bases short, with 12 bases between. This CDR3 has 16 amino acids. CDR1 is KGHSH, CDR2 LQKENI, per germline. As DNA, the CDR3 is TGTGCCAGCTCACCAGGCGCAGGGGCTAGCACAGATACGCAGTATTTT. Its protein is CASSPGAGASTDTQYF.

This clone has a handful of counts. V usage is TRBV5-1 and J usage is TRBJ1-1, with unresolved D. This CDR3 has 12 amino acids. Germline lookup yields CDR1 SGHRS and CDR2 YFSETQ. The V and J ends lost 4 bases and 10 bases respectively, with 14 bases between them. DNA for the CDR3: TGCGCCAGCAGCGCGGGAGGTGTCGGAGCTTTCTTT. This translates into CASSAGGVGAFF.

The chain joins TRBV19 to TRBJ1-3; TRBD1 matches at 8 bases. V was clipped by 7 bases and J by 2 bases; unmatched bases: 1. CDR1 and CDR2 from the germline V gene are LNHDA and SQIVND (reference sequence). This CDR3 comprises 13 residues. The CDR3 loop is CASKTGAGNTIYF. The CDR3 bases are TGTGCCAGTAAGACAGGGGCTGGAAACACCATATATTTT. The complete variable domain, with remaining parts taken from reference TRBV19 and TRBJ1-3, reads DGGITQSPKYLFRKEGQNVTLSCEQNLNHDAMYWYRQDPGQGLRLIYYSQIVNDFQKGDIAEGYSVSREKKESFPLTVTSAQKNPTAFYLCASKTGAGNTIYFGEGSWLTVV.

This chain uses TRBV4-3 with TRBJ2-5; TRBD1 matches at 10 bases. CDR3 length: 17 residues. V was pared by 0 bases and J by 2 bases, with 6 bases of the junction left unmatched. The germline CDR1 and CDR2 sequences are LGHNA and YSLEER. The CDR3 nucleotides read TGCGCCAGCAGCCAAGATTGGGGACAGGGGCTTCAAGAGACCCAGTACTTC. Its translation is CASSQDWGQGLQETQYF.

The chain is built from TRBV19 and TRBJ2-6; TRBD2 matches at 12 bases. CDR1 is LNHDA, CDR2 SQIVND, per germline (reference sequence). The CDR3 extends over 15 amino acids. The CDR3 DNA reads TGTATCCGGCTAGCGGGAGGGGCTGGGGCCAACGTCCTGACTTTC. This translates into CIRLAGGAGANVLTF.

This chain uses TRBV5-1 with TRBJ1-1; TRBD1 agrees at 8 bases. From germline, CDR1 is SGHRS and CDR2 YFSETQ. J gave up 1 base and V 4 bases, and 9 bases lay outside the gene matches. This CDR3 is 16 amino acids long. The CDR3 nucleotides read TGCGCCAGCAGCACCCCGACAGGGGTTACGAACACTGAAGCTTTCTTT. It specifies CASSTPTGVTNTEAFF.

The chain couples TRBV20-1 to TRBJ2-1, with D possibly matching TRBD2 (5 bases). V was clipped by 7 bases and J by 4 bases, with 5 bases between them. The CDR3 sequence is 10 residues long. Germline lookup yields CDR1 DFQATT and CDR2 SNEGSKA (reference sequence). This chain's CDR3 is CSVAYNEQFF. In DNA, the CDR3 is TGCAGTGTAGCGTACAATGAGCAGTTCTTC.

V gene TRBV19 combines with J gene TRBJ2-1; tentatively, D is TRBD1 (6 bases). The V end lost 6 bases, the J end lost 7 bases, and 19 bases lay between the germline ends. The CDR3 covers 15 residues. Germline CDR1 and CDR2: LNHDA and SQIVND (reference sequence). This chain's CDR3 is CASREGWQGWNEQFF. The CDR3 DNA sequence: TGTGCCAGTAGAGAGGGTTGGCAGGGGTGGAATGAGCAGTTCTTC.

Only one count was recorded for this clone. V is TRBV6-1 and J is TRBJ2-7; TRBD1 is a possible D gene (5 bases). Trimming left V 4 bases short and J 6 bases short, with 13 bases between. CDR1 is MNHNS, CDR2 SASEGT, per germline. CDR3 size: 13 residues. CDR3 sequence: CASSVARVAEQYF. CDR3 nucleotides: TGTGCCAGCAGTGTGGCCAGGGTAGCCGAGCAGTACTTC.

This clone came up a few times. The V and J genes are TRBV6-5 and TRBJ1-2, with D perhaps matching TRBD1 (5 bases). The CDR3 spans 13 residues. V gave up 6 bases and J gave up 4 bases, with 12 bases separating them. Germline CDR1 reads MNHEY; CDR2 reads SVGAGI. CDR3 residues: CASRKDSLYGYTF. The CDR3 DNA reads as TGTGCCAGCAGAAAAGACAGCCTCTATGGCTACACCTTC.

This clone was recorded a few times. The chain joins TRBV5-1 to TRBJ1-2, with D unclear. The CDR3 extends over 14 amino acids. V lost 0 bases and J 0 bases, leaving 6 bases between the germline ends. The germline V gene has CDR1 SGHRS and CDR2 YFSETQ. This chain's CDR3 is CASSLDGTNYGYTF. Written as DNA, the CDR3 is TGCGCCAGCAGCTTGGACGGGACTAACTATGGCTACACCTTC.

In this sample, this clone turned up a few times. The gene calls are TRBV11-3 and TRBJ2-3; D call uncertain. Trimming took 3 bases from V and 1 from J, leaving 5 bases between them. CDR3 size: 13 residues. The germline V gene encodes CDR1 SGHNT and CDR2 YENEEA. The DNA of the CDR3 is TGTGCCAGCAGCTTCCAGGGCACAGATACGCAGTATTTT. Translated: CASSFQGTDTQYF.

V usage is TRBV19 and J usage is TRBJ2-7; D gene uncertain. Germline V lookup: CDR1 LNHDA, CDR2 SQIVND (reference sequence). This CDR3 has 15 residues. V lost 1 base and J 6 bases, leaving 16 bases between the germline ends. The CDR3 here is CASSIGAGSPGEQYF. DNA of the CDR3: TGTGCCAGTAGTATAGGAGCAGGTTCCCCCGGCGAGCAGTACTTC.

This clone was observed a handful of times. The CDR3 loop is CASSTLYEQYF. The CDR3 region has the DNA TGTGCCAGTAGTACTCTCTACGAGCAGTACTTC. This chain joins TRBV19 and TRBJ2-7; D is uncertain. The CDR3 sequence is 11 residues long. The V end lost 4 bases, the J end lost 3 bases, and 4 bases lay between the germline ends. Germline CDR1 and CDR2: LNHDA and SQIVND (reference sequence).

The gene calls are TRBV7-3 and TRBJ2-1, with 7 bases fitting TRBD2. V was pared by 4 bases and J by 0 bases, with 3 bases of the junction left unmatched. The CDR3 covers 15 residues. Germline CDR1 reads SGHTA; CDR2 reads FQGTGA. CDR3 in amino acids: CASSSGLNSYNEQFF. CDR3 DNA: TGTGCCAGCAGCTCGGGACTAAACTCCTACAATGAGCAGTTCTTC.

CDR3 in amino acids: CASSREEVGYEQYF. DNA for the CDR3: TGTGCCAGCAGCAGAGAGGAGGTGGGTTACGAGCAGTACTTC. The J gene is TRBJ2-7, the V gene TRBV21-1; no DNA check was done on the table's D call, TRBD2. TRBV21-1 is labeled a pseudogene. The CDR3 length is 14 residues.

This clone is labeled as large. The chain is built from TRBV4-1 and TRBJ1-1; TRBD1 might be the D (6 bases). V shed 2 bases and J shed 3 bases, with 13 bases lying between them. CDR1 is MGHRA and CDR2 is YSYEKL in the germline V gene. The CDR3 loop spans 15 amino acids. The CDR3 is CASSQNMQGYTEAFF. The CDR3 nucleotides read TGCGCCAGCAGCCAAAACATGCAGGGGTACACTGAAGCTTTCTTT.

This chain joins TRBV5-6 and TRBJ1-2; D is undetermined. The V gene lost 0 bases and the J gene lost 3 bases, with 9 bases spanning the gap. The length of the CDR3 is 14 residues. In germline, CDR1 is SGHDT, CDR2 YYEEEE. The CDR3 region is CASSLDGRDYGYTF. The CDR3 nucleotides are TGTGCCAGCAGCTTGGACGGGAGGGACTATGGCTACACCTTC.

The chain recombines TRBV6-5 with TRBJ1-2; D not resolved. V lost 2 bases to trimming and J lost 2 bases, with 9 bases between them. Germline CDR1 and CDR2: MNHEY and SVGAGI. This CDR3 comprises 14 residues. CDR3 residues: CASSYQEGNYGYTF. CDR3 nucleotides: TGTGCCAGCAGTTACCAGGAGGGCAACTATGGCTACACCTTC.

This chain uses TRBV11-2 with TRBJ2-3; D possibly corresponds to TRBD1 (5 bases). CDR1 is SGHAT and CDR2 is FQNNGV in the germline V gene. This CDR3 is built from 14 residues. V dropped 3 bases and J dropped 0 bases, with 7 bases sitting between them. The CDR3 spells CASSFRASTDTQYF. The CDR3 DNA reads as TGTGCCAGCAGCTTCAGGGCTAGCACAGATACGCAGTATTTT.

The rearrangement uses TRBV6-6 and TRBJ2-7, with 7 bases identical to TRBD1. Germline values: CDR1 MNHNY, CDR2 SVGAGI (reference sequence). The CDR3 is 15 amino acids. V dropped 6 bases and J dropped 1; count of bases not matched to a gene: 9. The CDR3 DNA reads as TGTGCCAGCAGCAACATCGGGACAGAATCCTACGAGCAGTACTTC. Translated: CASSNIGTESYEQYF.

This clone turned up a few times. The V gene is TRBV19, the J gene TRBJ2-7, with 13 bases matching TRBD2. The ends lost 3 bases at V and 5 bases at J; junction bases unmatched: 7. The CDR3 loop spans 16 amino acids. Germline CDR1 and CDR2: LNHDA and SQIVND (reference sequence). CDR3: CASSILLAGGNNEQYF. CDR3 nucleotides: TGTGCCAGTAGTATCCTACTAGCGGGAGGGAACAACGAGCAGTACTTC. Supplemented by reference TRBV19 and TRBJ2-7, the full variable domain reads DGGITQSPKYLFRKEGQNVTLSCEQNLNHDAMYWYRQDPGQGLRLIYYSQIVNDFQKGDIAEGYSVSREKKESFPLTVTSAQKNPTAFYLCASSILLAGGNNEQYFGPGTRLTVT.

The table lists this clone with a few counts. The CDR3 loop is CASSVGVRTGGFGAFF. DNA for the CDR3: TGTGCCAGCAGCGTAGGAGTGAGGACAGGGGGCTTTGGGGCTTTCTTT. The J gene is TRBJ1-1, the V gene TRBV9; 11 nucleotides match TRBD1. The CDR3 covers 16 residues. Germline loops: CDR1 SGDLS, CDR2 YYNGEE. V lost 0 bases and J lost 11; bases outside the gene matches: 12.

The V call is TRBV7-2, the J call TRBJ2-2; 14 bases fit TRBD2. The CDR3 totals 18 residues. Germline V lookup: CDR1 SGHTA, CDR2 FQGNSA. Trimming took 4 bases from V and 6 from J; bases not matched to a gene: 10. The CDR3 is CASSSQRLAGGGPGELFF. Written as DNA, the CDR3 is TGTGCCAGCAGCTCCCAACGACTAGCGGGAGGGGGTCCCGGGGAGCTGTTTTTT.

This clone was picked up one time. The V gene is TRBV28, the J gene TRBJ1-6; D might be TRBD1 (5 bases). Trimming shortened V by 2 bases and J by 7 bases, and 9 bases separated the two germline ends. Germline CDR1 and CDR2: MDHEN and SYDVKM. The CDR3 has 14 amino acids. The CDR3 nucleotides are TGTGCCAGCAGTTTAGGGAACAGGAATTCACCCCTCCACTTT. Protein product: CASSLGNRNSPLHF.

This clone was found once. A read error may produce the germline difference seen at one junction end. Other nucleotide sequences in the sample specify the same CDR3. The chain combines TRBV5-1 with TRBJ2-2; TRBD1 agrees at 8 bases. CDR3 length: 16 amino acids. Germline CDR1 and CDR2: SGHRS and YFSETQ. CDR3 in DNA: TGCGCCAGCAGTTCAACCGGGACAGGTATCACCGGGGAGCTGTTTTTC. Translated, it gives CASSSTGTGITGELFF.

The chain employs TRBV27 and TRBJ2-3; 14 nucleotides line up with TRBD2. Per germline, CDR1 MNHEY and CDR2 SMNVEV (reference sequence). There are 17 residues in the CDR3. V lost 1 base, J lost 3 bases, and 3 bases stayed unmatched. The CDR3 region is CASSLWGTSGRTDTQYF. CDR3 DNA: TGTGCCAGCAGTTTATGGGGGACTAGCGGGAGAACAGATACGCAGTATTTT.